These 4 T cell receptor beta chains share one sample of origin, sequenced in a study of T cell repertoires in cytomegalovirus infection. These receptors' antigens are unknown. TCRdb re-analysed the reads in MiXCR, keeping a single row per CDR3 protein. The table includes more than 20,000 distinct CDR3 sequences, 20% to 25% detected once. The source was CD8+ T cells from cultured PBMCs, collected from culture after CMV antigen stimulation. The receptor source for this set is a human donor in good health (CMV status not recorded). Some clones in this sample may be carry-over from other donors' samples.

The V gene is TRBV4-3, the J gene TRBJ1-1, with a tentative D call TRBD1 (6 bases). The germline CDR1 and CDR2 sequences are LGHNA and YSLEER. CDR3 length: 17 residues. V lost 0 bases, J lost 6 bases, and 20 bases lay in between. CDR3 protein: CASSQEVTGLSISEAFF. The CDR3 coding sequence is TGCGCCAGCAGCCAAGAGGTGACAGGATTGTCGATATCTGAAGCTTTCTTT.

This clonotype was detected ten times or more. The chain uses TRBV7-8 and TRBJ2-7, with D maybe TRBD2 (5 bases). Trimming took off 1 base at V and 2 bases at J, with 12 bases between the two ends. CDR1 is SGHVS, CDR2 FQNEAQ, per germline. The CDR3 length is 15 residues. In DNA, the CDR3 is TGTGCCAGCAGCTTAGGACTACAGCCAACCTACGAGCAGTACTTC. Its translation is CASSLGLQPTYEQYF.

This clonotype appeared once. The chain links TRBV9 to TRBJ1-2; 7 bases map to TRBD1. From germline, CDR1 is SGDLS and CDR2 YYNGEE. V dropped 2 bases and J dropped 7; count of bases not matched to a gene: 11. This CDR3 comprises 15 residues. The CDR3 DNA reads as TGTGCCAGCAGCGTTCGGTTGGACAGGATGGTTGGCTACACCTTC. Its protein is CASSVRLDRMVGYTF.

This clonotype was seen a handful of times. The chain is built from TRBV7-9 and TRBJ2-7; 12 bases line up with TRBD2. Germline CDR1 reads SEHNR; CDR2 reads FQNEAQ (reference sequence). This CDR3 contains 15 residues. Germline trimming cut 5 bases from V and 0 bases from J; bases unmatched to any gene: 2. CDR3 nucleotide sequence: TGTGCCAGCAGCCTGACTAGCGGGGGCTCCTACGAGCAGTACTTC. This gives the protein CASSLTSGGSYEQYF.